This T cell receptor beta chain was profiled in a study of blood T cell repertoires in COVID-19. Study context: Both acute and convalescent COVID-19 samples were obtained from the United States, Italy and Spain. In each case, the material was cDNA or gDNA derived from T cells, B-cell-depleted T cells, or PBMCs.

Trimming cost V 4 bases and J 12 bases; bases outside gene matches: 6. CDR3 length: 14 amino acids. Germline CDR1 is MNHEY and CDR2 is SMNVEV (reference sequence). Sequencing used immunoSEQ multiplex PCR; TCRdb keeps in-frame clones, though not all of them. The data show around 100,000 clones, about 78% seen once. Material for sequencing was peripheral blood. The genes are TRBV27 and TRBJ1-4, with 12 bases lining up with TRBD1. This clonotype originated in a man aged 55 to 70 with active or convalescent COVID-19. For the CDR3, the DNA is TGTGCCAGCAGTTGGGACAGGGGGCGATCCCAACTGTTTTTT. This encodes CASSWDRGRSQLFF.